This T cell receptor beta chain was captured by sequencing in a study of cytomegalovirus exposure and HLA in healthy donors. For the study at large: A preliminary data release comprised around 90 million unique TCRs obtained from HLA-typed donors. Points from the study as a whole: Presence/absence analyses rested on an assumption that sequencing depth was roughly uniform across donors. Many donors shared some public TCRs, even though most TCR sequences were rare.

Amplification used 60 Vbeta primers and 13 Jbeta primers. Assay used: immunoSEQ multiplex PCR; TCRdb lists only in-frame clones, some missing. The profile shows some 130,000 clones, 70% to 85% of them singletons. For this clone: What it binds is not known.

The V and J ends lost 4 bases and 0 bases respectively, with 15 bases between them. CDR1 is SGHNT and CDR2 is YYREEE in the germline V gene (reference sequence). The CDR3 has 16 amino acids. Sequenced: PBMCs. The receptor's source is a female donor in good health and CMV-seronegative. The chain recombines TRBV5-4 with TRBJ2-3; D might be TRBD2 (6 bases). Here the CDR3 reads CASSIPSAPSTDTQYF. CDR3 bases: TGTGCCAGCAGCATCCCTAGCGCTCCTAGCACAGATACGCAGTATTTT.